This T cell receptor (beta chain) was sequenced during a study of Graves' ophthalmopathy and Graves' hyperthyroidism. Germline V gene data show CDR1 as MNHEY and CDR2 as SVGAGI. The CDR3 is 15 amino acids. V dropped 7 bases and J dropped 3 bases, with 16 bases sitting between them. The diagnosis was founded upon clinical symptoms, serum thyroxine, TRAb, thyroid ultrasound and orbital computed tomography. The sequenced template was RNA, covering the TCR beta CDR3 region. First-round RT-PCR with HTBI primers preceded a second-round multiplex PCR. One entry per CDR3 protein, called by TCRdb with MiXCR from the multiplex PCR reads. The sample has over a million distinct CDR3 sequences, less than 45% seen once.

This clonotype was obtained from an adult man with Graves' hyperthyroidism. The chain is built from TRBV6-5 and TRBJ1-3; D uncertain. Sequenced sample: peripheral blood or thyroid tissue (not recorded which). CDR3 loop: CASTEGSGYGNTIYF. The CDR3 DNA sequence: TGTGCCAGCACGGAGGGTTCGGGGTATGGAAACACCATATATTTT.